The 9 T cell receptor beta chains below were found in one sample sequenced in a study of blood T cell repertoires in COVID-19. TCRdb's copy holds only in-frame clones and misses some; the assay was immunoSEQ multiplex PCR. Of 360,000 or so clones listed, roughly 89% were seen once; the top ten hold about 1.7%. Source material: PBMCs or T cells enriched from blood (not recorded which). These receptors were taken from a woman in her twenties or thirties who had recovered from COVID-19.

V gene TRBV6-2 or TRBV6-3 combines with J gene TRBJ2-3, with D perhaps matching TRBD2 (6 bases). The CDR3 consists of 15 residues. Between the trimmed V and J ends, which lost 6 bases and 4 bases, there was a span of 17 bases. Germline CDR1 is MNHEY and CDR2 is SVGEGT. CDR3 in amino acids: CASSPLRDGPDTQYF. The CDR3 bases are TGTGCCAGCAGCCCCTTGCGGGATGGTCCAGATACGCAGTATTTT.

The V call is TRBV4-2, the J call TRBJ2-3, with 11 bases identical to TRBD2. This CDR3 is 18 amino acids long. CDR1 and CDR2 (germline): LGHNA, YNFKEQ. The junction had 9 bases not matched to a gene; V was cut back by 2 bases and J by 2 bases. CDR3 sequence: CASSQKSASGGTTDTQYF. The CDR3 DNA follows: TGTGCCAGCAGCCAAAAGTCGGCTAGCGGGGGGACCACAGATACGCAGTATTTT.

The chain links TRBV20-1 to TRBJ1-2; D ambiguous. Germline V CDR1 and CDR2: DFQATT, SNEGSKA (reference sequence). This CDR3 region has 11 residues. V lost 6 bases to trimming and J lost 8 bases, with 13 bases between them. The CDR3 protein is CSAFIPGGYTF. DNA of the CDR3: TGCAGTGCCTTTATACCTGGCGGCTACACCTTC.

The chain is built from TRBV15 and TRBJ1-2; a weak D match, TRBD1 (5 bases). This CDR3 has 17 residues. Germline CDR1 reads LNHNV; CDR2 reads YYDKDF (reference sequence). Trimming took off 3 bases at V and 8 bases at J, with 25 bases between the two ends. The CDR3 DNA follows: TGTGCCACCAGCAGCCTCGGGGGGTTCAGTCGCGGGGTAGGCTACACCTTC. It codes for CATSSLGGFSRGVGYTF.

The genes are TRBV15 and TRBJ1-5; D perhaps matches TRBD1 (5 bases). Trimming took 0 bases from V and 5 from J, leaving 11 bases between them. CDR3 length: 15 amino acids. The V gene's germline CDR1 is LNHNV and CDR2 YYDKDF (reference sequence). Here the CDR3 DNA reads TGTGCCACCAGCAGAGATCTGGGGGAGGATCAGCCCCAGCATTTT. Its protein product is CATSRDLGEDQPQHF.

This clone was picked up one time. The chain carries TRBV30 and TRBJ2-7; TRBD1 matches at 9 bases. CDR3 size: 14 residues. Trimming took 5 bases from V and 3 from J; bases not matched to a gene: 8. CDR1 and CDR2 (germline): GTSNPN, SVGIG (reference sequence). In nucleotides, the CDR3 is TGTGCCTGGGGGCCGGGACAGGGTCTCTACGAGCAGTACTTC. This encodes CAWGPGQGLYEQYF.

The chain combines TRBV11-2 with TRBJ1-1; no clear D. Looked up from germline, CDR1 is SGHAT and CDR2 is FQNNGV. The CDR3 has 14 residues. Trimming took off 5 bases at V and 6 bases at J, with 16 bases between the two ends. The CDR3 loop reads CASSATRLGAEAFF. Written as DNA, the CDR3 is TGTGCCAGCAGCGCCACCCGGCTCGGGGCTGAAGCTTTCTTT.

This rearrangement joins TRBV11-2 to TRBJ2-4; D is possibly TRBD2 (5 bases). This CDR3 contains 14 residues. V was cut by 7 bases and J by 1 base, with 11 bases left in between. Germline-derived CDR1 and CDR2 are SGHAT and FQNNGV. The CDR3 DNA is TGTGCCAGCACCCTCGGGGTGGCCAAAAACATTCAGTACTTC. Translated: CASTLGVAKNIQYF.

The chain couples TRBV30 to TRBJ1-5; 11 nucleotides agree with TRBD1. The CDR3 is 15 amino acids. Losses at the gene ends were 2 bases for V and 5 bases for J; bases not matched to a gene: 5. Germline-derived CDR1 and CDR2 are GTSNPN and SVGIG (reference sequence). In DNA, the CDR3 is TGTGCCTGGAGTCTAGGGGGACAGGGGGATCAGCCCCAGCATTTT. It specifies CAWSLGGQGDQPQHF. The full variable domain, with the rest looked up from reference TRBV30 and TRBJ1-5, is SQTIHQWPATLVQPVGSPLSLECTVEGTSNPNLYWYRQAAGRGLQLLFYSVGIGQISSEVPQNLSASRPQDRQFILSSKKLLLSDSGFYLCAWSLGGQGDQPQHFGDGTRLSIL.